The sequence of this T cell receptor (beta chain) was determined in a study of blood T cell repertoires in COVID-19. V was shortened by 2 bases and J by 8 bases, with 10 bases between the two germline ends. Germline lookup yields CDR1 SGHTA and CDR2 FQGNSA. The CDR3 has 13 residues. Data came from immunoSEQ multiplex PCR; TCRdb stores just in-frame clones and leaves some out. The table lists about 160,000 clones, over 75% of them singletons. The sample was PBMCs or T cells enriched from blood (not recorded which). The receptor comes from a woman in her 40s with acute COVID-19. The genes are TRBV7-2 and TRBJ1-5; D is unclear. The CDR3 coding sequence is TGTGCCAGCAGCTTACCAGGTAGAGAGCCCCAGCATTTT. It is translated as CASSLPGREPQHF.